A selection of T cell receptor beta chains follows, all from one sample in a study of blood T cell repertoires in COVID-19. Some clones are missing from TCRdb's copy, which holds only in-frame ones; the method was immunoSEQ multiplex PCR. The data hold roughly 62,000 clones, with approximately 84% observed a single time. Sequenced material: peripheral blood. Source of these receptors: a human donor in a cohort sampled during active COVID-19. The CDR3 runs from the conserved cysteine through the conserved F or W. D genes are given only for firm matches. Not all rows give a size; the values are once, few, many and, for expanded clones, a class.

size: NA; J: TRBJ1-3; D: NA; V: TRBV29-1; CDR3: CSVEAQLQGNTIYF; DNA: TGCAGCGTTGAAGCGCAATTACAAGGAAACACCATATATTTT
size: once; J: TRBJ2-3; D: TRBD2; V: TRBV2; CDR3: CAKSGLAVHTDTQYF; DNA: TGTGCCAAATCGGGACTAGCGGTCCACACAGATACGCAGTATTTT
size: NA; J: TRBJ1-4; D: TRBD1; V: TRBV28; CDR3: CASRGQNNEKLFF; DNA: TGTGCCAGCAGGGGACAGAATAATGAAAAACTGTTTTTT
size: NA; J: TRBJ2-1; D: NA; V: TRBV6-4; CDR3: CASSDSRAPINEQFF; DNA: TGTGCCAGCAGTGACTCGAGAGCGCCGATCAATGAGCAGTTCTTC
size: NA; J: TRBJ2-1; D: NA; V: TRBV5-8; CDR3: CASSTGQSYNEQFF; DNA: TGTGCCAGCAGCACTGGACAGAGCTACAATGAGCAGTTCTTC
size: NA; J: TRBJ1-6; D: NA; V: TRBV11-3; CDR3: CASSLQGPSNSPLHF; DNA: TGTGCCAGCAGCTTACAGGGTCCCTCGAATTCACCCCTCCACTTT
size: NA; J: TRBJ2-3; D: TRBD1; V: TRBV7-2; CDR3: CASSSQTGNTDTQYF; DNA: TGTGCCAGCAGCTCCCAGACAGGGAACACAGATACGCAGTATTTT
size: NA; J: TRBJ2-1; D: TRBD1; V: TRBV28; CDR3: CASSPQGFEQFF; DNA: TGTGCCAGCAGTCCACAGGGGTTTGAGCAGTTCTTC
size: few; J: TRBJ2-7; D: NA; V: TRBV18; CDR3: CASSPENEQYF; DNA: TGTGCCAGCTCACCGGAGAACGAGCAGTACTTC
size: once; J: TRBJ2-7; D: TRBD1; V: TRBV2; CDR3: CASRPGTGVYEQYF; DNA: TGTGCCAGCAGACCCGGGACAGGGGTCTACGAGCAGTACTTC